This T cell receptor (beta chain) was recovered during a study of molecular identifiers for immune sequencing clone quantification. Turning to the study itself: Replicate RNA from approximately 20,000 or 98,000 naive CD8 T cells formed five aliquots; four were sequenced.

The study, taken as a whole, reports: Highly expanded clones may be undercounted when identical TCR molecules share barcodes.

Germline CDR1 SGDLS, CDR2 YYNGEE. The CDR3 spans 16 residues. Both previously described methods and listed TCR primers were employed to make bulk TCR libraries. TCRdb re-called the PCR reads through MiXCR, storing one row per CDR3 protein. The sample gives hundreds of thousands of distinct CDR3 sequences, less than 20% of which show up once; roughly 0.9% is in the top ten. Note on this clonotype: Its target is not known. The junction does not match germline at one end; this may be a read error.

With 10%, 30% or 50% of RNA, about 17,000 to 1,000,000 naive CD8 T cells were sequenced. This TCR was recovered from a human donor in good health. Some libraries in this study had Jurkat cell RNA spiked in. Sequences were obtained from naive CD8+ T cells from blood, with Jurkat cell RNA spiked in. Indicated subset: FACS-sorted CD8+CD4-CCR7+CD45RA+ naive T cells. This chain uses TRBV9 with TRBJ2-7, with 7 bases aligning to TRBD1. CDR3 amino acids: CASGVEMGTEMDEQYF. The CDR3 coding sequence is TGTGCCAGCGGCGTAGAGATGGGGACAGAGATGGACGAGCAGTACTTC.